The 19 T cell receptor beta chains below all came from one sample that was sequenced in a study of cytomegalovirus exposure and HLA in healthy donors. In the PCR, 60 Vbeta and 13 Jbeta primers were used. Profiled with immunoSEQ multiplex PCR; TCRdb holds only in-frame clones, not every one. This sample has over 150,000 clones, with approximately 71% found just once. The sequencing sample was made of PBMCs. These receptor sequences come from a woman younger than 35 in good health and CMV-seropositive.

Note on this clone: An end of the junction does not agree with germline; a read error may underlie this. The rearrangement uses TRBV7-9 and TRBJ1-1; D gene ambiguous. The CDR3 has 11 residues. CDR1 is SEHNR and CDR2 is FQNEAQ in the germline V gene (reference sequence). Here the CDR3 DNA reads TGTTCCAGCAGCCATGGCTCCCGAGCTTTCTTT. This encodes CSSSHGSRAFF. The full variable domain, completed using reference TRBV7-9 and TRBJ1-1, is DTGVSQNPRHKITKRGQNVTFRCDPISEHNRLYWYRQTLGQGPEFLTYFQNEAQLEKSRLLSDRFSAERPKGSFSTLEIQRTEQGDSAMYLCSSSHGSRAFFGQGTRLTVV.

This sequence joins TRBV5-1 and TRBJ2-5; 13 bases line up with TRBD2. Germline-derived CDR1 and CDR2 are SGHRS and YFSETQ. There are 17 residues in the CDR3. The J segment lost 5 bases and the V segment lost 4 bases, leaving 11 bases of the junction unmatched. The CDR3 spells CASSPGLAGKTGETQYF. The CDR3 DNA is TGCGCCAGCAGCCCGGGACTAGCGGGGAAAACGGGGGAGACCCAGTACTTC.

The chain couples TRBV9 to TRBJ1-2; 10 positions match TRBD1. The CDR3 consists of 15 residues. Germline values: CDR1 SGDLS, CDR2 YYNGEE. Trimming took 3 bases from V and 4 from J; bases not matched to a gene: 6. CDR3 DNA: TGTGCCAGCAGCGAGACAGGGGGCGGAGGCTATGGCTACACCTTC. This gives the protein CASSETGGGGYGYTF. The full variable domain, in which reference TRBV9 and TRBJ1-2 provide the parts outside the CDR3, is DSGVTQTPKHLITATGQRVTLRCSPRSGDLSVYWYQQSLDQGLQFLIQYYNGEERAKGNILERFSAQQFPDLHSELNLSSLELGDSALYFCASSETGGGGYGYTFGSGTRLTVV.

The chain recombines TRBV29-1 with TRBJ2-3; 12 bases match TRBD1. Looked up from germline, CDR1 is SQVTM and CDR2 is ANQGSEA. This CDR3 is 17 amino acids long. V trimming: 4 bases; J trimming: 4 bases; junction bases outside the gene matches: 12. CDR3 residues: CSVVGGTGGMSADTQYF. In DNA form, the CDR3 reads TGCAGCGTTGTTGGTGGGACAGGGGGCATGAGCGCAGATACGCAGTATTTT.

Only one count was recorded for this clone. V is TRBV7-2 and J is TRBJ2-5; D uncertain. With 5 bases removed from V and 4 bases from J, the gap between germline ends came to 14 bases. Per the germline V gene, CDR1 is SGHTA and CDR2 is FQGNSA. The CDR3 covers 14 residues. The CDR3 region is CASSPPINRETQYF. The CDR3 nucleotides read TGTGCCAGCAGCCCGCCTATAAACCGAGAGACCCAGTACTTC.

This clone was seen once. The chain has TRBV4-1 and TRBJ1-2; no definite D call. Trimming took 4 bases from V and 0 from J, leaving 18 bases between them. The CDR3 spans 17 residues. Germline-derived CDR1 and CDR2 are MGHRA and YSYEKL. The CDR3 sequence is CASSPLDSGDSNYGYTF. Here the CDR3 DNA reads TGCGCCAGCAGCCCCCTAGATAGCGGAGACTCTAACTATGGCTACACCTTC.

This sequence joins TRBV5-1 and TRBJ1-2; D uncertain. This CDR3 contains 13 residues. Per the germline V gene, CDR1 is SGHRS and CDR2 is YFSETQ. The V end lost 0 bases, the J end lost 2 bases, and 5 bases lay between the germline ends. CDR3 sequence reads: CASSLVQNYGYTF. DNA for the CDR3: TGCGCCAGCAGCTTGGTCCAGAACTATGGCTACACCTTC.

The chain carries TRBV11-2 and TRBJ1-2, with 9 bases matching TRBD1. Germline CDR1 is SGHAT and CDR2 is FQNNGV. Trimming cost V 7 bases and J 2 bases; bases outside gene matches: 8. This CDR3 region has 15 residues. The CDR3 DNA follows: TGTGCCAGCAAAACACCGGGACAGGGAAACTATGGCTACACCTTC. Encoded protein: CASKTPGQGNYGYTF.

A few counts support this clone. The V and J genes are TRBV2 and TRBJ1-2; TRBD1 matches at 8 bases. V lost 4 bases to trimming and J lost 4 bases; unmatched junction nucleotides: 5. The length of the CDR3 is 14 residues. Germline assignment: CDR1 SNHLY and CDR2 FYNNEI. In nucleotides, the CDR3 is TGTGCCAGCAGTGGAGGGACAGGAGTCTATGGCTACACCTTC. Translated: CASSGGTGVYGYTF.

This rearrangement joins TRBV11-2 to TRBJ2-5, with TRBD2 matching 7 bases. CDR3 length equals 15 residues. With 6 bases clipped from V and 0 bases from J, the junction kept 7 bases outside the gene matches. Germline V gives CDR1 SGHAT, CDR2 FQNNGV. CDR3 bases: TGTGCCAGCAGTCCGGGGAGGGGTAACCAAGAGACCCAGTACTTC. It codes for CASSPGRGNQETQYF.

In its sample, this clone was seen once. The chain employs TRBV30 and TRBJ1-2; no firm D call. The CDR3 covers 11 residues. Germline lookup yields CDR1 GTSNPN and CDR2 SVGIG (reference sequence). The germline V and J ends were trimmed by 6 bases and 8 bases, with 13 bases remaining between them. The CDR3 spells CACIQVRGYTF. The CDR3 DNA follows: TGTGCCTGCATTCAGGTGCGCGGCTACACCTTC.

The sample holds a few counts of this clone. V is TRBV30 and J is TRBJ1-6; no reliable D call. CDR1 is GTSNPN and CDR2 is SVGIG in the germline V gene (reference sequence). The germline V and J ends were trimmed by 0 bases and 0 bases, with 6 bases remaining between them. CDR3 length equals 15 residues. CDR3 in DNA: TGTGCCTGGAGTGTCCTGAGCTCCTATAATTCACCCCTCCACTTT. Translated, it gives CAWSVLSSYNSPLHF.

This rearrangement joins TRBV4-1 to TRBJ1-1; 8 bases line up with TRBD1. V was clipped by 8 bases and J by 1 base; unmatched bases: 6. This CDR3 contains 14 residues. The germline gives CDR1 MGHRA, CDR2 YSYEKL. CDR3 bases: TGCGCCAGCCGAAAAGACAGGGGGAACACTGAAGCTTTCTTT. Translated: CASRKDRGNTEAFF.

This rearrangement joins TRBV2 to TRBJ2-5; D is ambiguous. V dropped 0 bases and J dropped 5 bases, with 19 bases sitting between them. Germline CDR1 and CDR2: SNHLY and FYNNEI. The CDR3 consists of 17 residues. In DNA, the CDR3 is TGTGCCAGCAGTGAAGCGCTTTCAGGCCTCTCCTGGGAGACCCAGTACTTC. This translates into CASSEALSGLSWETQYF.

V usage is TRBV5-1 and J usage is TRBJ2-7, with TRBD1 identical over 8 bases. The CDR3 has 15 amino acids. Germline values: CDR1 SGHRS, CDR2 YFSETQ. J was trimmed by 2 bases and V by 5 bases; bases with no gene match: 9. Here the CDR3 DNA reads TGCGCCAGCAGTTATAGGACAGGGAGTACCTACGAGCAGTACTTC. Its translation is CASSYRTGSTYEQYF.

This CDR3 reads CASSSSGGAHYEQYF. The CDR3 DNA reads TGTGCCAGCAGCTCCTCGGGGGGGGCACACTACGAGCAGTACTTC. This chain connects TRBV5-5 to TRBJ2-7; 8 bases map to TRBD2. Germline CDR1 SGHKS, CDR2 YYEKEE (reference sequence). The CDR3 is made up of 15 amino acids. J lost 3 bases, V lost 3 bases, and 8 bases had no gene match.

This clone was counted once. This chain links TRBV30 with TRBJ1-4; D not resolved. CDR3 size: 13 residues. The germline V and J ends were trimmed by 0 bases and 7 bases, with 9 bases remaining between them. CDR1 and CDR2 from the germline V gene are GTSNPN and SVGIG (reference sequence). The CDR3 protein is CAWSVDGGEKLFF. Here the CDR3 DNA reads TGTGCCTGGAGTGTAGACGGAGGTGAAAAACTGTTTTTT.

The rearrangement joins TRBV5-4 to TRBJ2-7, with TRBD1 identical over 9 bases. With 4 bases clipped from V and 4 bases from J, the junction kept 6 bases outside the gene matches. Germline-derived CDR1 and CDR2 are SGHNT and YYREEE (reference sequence). The CDR3 extends over 14 amino acids. The CDR3 bases are TGTGCCAGCAGCCCGGGGACAGGGCCTTACGAGCAGTACTTC. Translating it yields CASSPGTGPYEQYF.

The chain carries TRBV10-3 and TRBJ2-7; 12 nucleotides match TRBD1. The CDR3 length is 17 residues. Germline loops: CDR1 ENHRY, CDR2 SYGVKD. After removal of 6 bases from V and 3 bases from J, the junction contained 12 bases not matched to a gene. The DNA for the CDR3 is TGTGCCATCAGCCCCGCGGTAGGGACAGGGGGCTTCTACGAGCAGTACTTC. It translates to CAISPAVGTGGFYEQYF.